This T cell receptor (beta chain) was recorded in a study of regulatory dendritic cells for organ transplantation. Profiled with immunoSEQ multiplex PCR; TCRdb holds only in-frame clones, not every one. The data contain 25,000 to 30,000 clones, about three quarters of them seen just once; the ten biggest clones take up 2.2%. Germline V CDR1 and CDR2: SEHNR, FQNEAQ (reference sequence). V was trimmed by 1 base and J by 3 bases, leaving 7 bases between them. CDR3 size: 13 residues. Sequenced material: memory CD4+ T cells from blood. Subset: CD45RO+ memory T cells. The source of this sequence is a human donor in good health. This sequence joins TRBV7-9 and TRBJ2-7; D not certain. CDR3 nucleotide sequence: TGTGCCAGCAGCTTAGGTCTGTTCTACGAGCAGTACTTC. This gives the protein CASSLGLFYEQYF.